Below, 27 T cell receptor beta chains from the same sample are listed, as sequenced in a study of control samples from healthy donors and cancer patients. Some clones are missing from TCRdb's copy, which holds only in-frame ones; the method was immunoSEQ multiplex PCR. The sample consists of around 130,000 clones, over 85% of them appearing once. The sequenced sample consisted of PBMCs. These receptor sequences come from a man in his fifties with head and neck cancer.

This chain links TRBV6-5 with TRBJ2-7, with 8 bases identical to TRBD1. The trim removed 5 bases at V and 5 bases at J, leaving 11 bases unmatched. CDR1 and CDR2 from the germline V gene are MNHEY and SVGAGI. There are 15 residues in the CDR3. The CDR3 sequence: CASSHPSTGADEQYF. In DNA form, the CDR3 reads TGTGCCAGCAGTCATCCCTCGACAGGGGCCGACGAGCAGTACTTC.

The V call is TRBV28, the J call TRBJ2-7; the D gene is possibly TRBD2 (6 bases). The germline V gene encodes CDR1 MDHEN and CDR2 SYDVKM. CDR3 length: 13 amino acids. The V end was cut by 7 bases, the J end by 7 bases, with 17 bases between. The CDR3 nucleotides are TGTGCCAGCATCGGAGAGGGACTTAGAGAGCAGTACTTC. It encodes CASIGEGLREQYF. The full variable domain, rest sourced from reference TRBV28 and TRBJ2-7, is DVKVTQSSRYLVKRTGEKVFLECVQDMDHENMFWYRQDPGLGLRLIYFSYDVKMKEKGDIPEGYSVSREKKERFSLILESASTNQTSMYLCASIGEGLREQYFGPGTRLTVT.

The DNA of the CDR3 is TGTGCCAGCTCAGGGCTCTACAGGGGATCAGAGACCCAGTACTTC. Translating gives CASSGLYRGSETQYF. The chain employs TRBV27 and TRBJ2-5; TRBD1 aligns across 7 bases. The germline CDR1 and CDR2 sequences are MNHEY and SMNVEV (reference sequence). This CDR3 contains 15 residues. V was clipped by 8 bases and J by 4 bases; unmatched bases: 13.

This clone has a single count. This rearrangement joins TRBV7-9 to TRBJ2-1; D not certain. The V and J ends lost 3 bases and 5 bases respectively, with 2 bases between them. CDR3 length: 11 amino acids. The V gene's germline CDR1 is SEHNR and CDR2 FQNEAQ (reference sequence). The CDR3: CASSFHNEQFF. In DNA form, the CDR3 reads TGTGCCAGCAGCTTTCACAATGAGCAGTTCTTC.

This chain links TRBV21-1 with TRBJ2-7; TRBD1, as called in the table, went unchecked against the DNA. TRBV21-1 is classified as a pseudogene. This CDR3 comprises 14 residues. CDR3 residues: CASSKGQGTYEQYF. CDR3 DNA: TGTGCCAGCAGCAAAGGACAGGGAACCTACGAGCAGTACTTC.

This chain joins TRBV27 and TRBJ2-5; D is unclear. The CDR3 loop spans 12 amino acids. V shed 0 bases and J shed 5 bases, with 4 bases lying between them. The germline V gene has CDR1 MNHEY and CDR2 SMNVEV (reference sequence). CDR3 coding DNA: TGTGCCAGCAGTTTATCCGGGGAGACCCAGTACTTC. It encodes CASSLSGETQYF.

The chain uses TRBV27 and TRBJ2-2; 8 bases are shared with TRBD1. The J segment lost 5 bases and the V segment lost 6 bases, leaving 14 bases of the junction unmatched. The CDR3 loop spans 17 amino acids. Germline CDR1 MNHEY, CDR2 SMNVEV (reference sequence). The CDR3 loop is CASRTQIGQGGTGELFF. The CDR3, as DNA: TGTGCCAGCAGAACGCAGATCGGACAGGGTGGAACCGGGGAGCTGTTTTTT.

This clone was detected once. The rearrangement joins TRBV5-6 to TRBJ1-5, with TRBD1 as a possible D gene (5 bases). Germline V gene sequence: CDR1 SGHDT, CDR2 YYEEEE. With 3 bases removed from V and 7 bases from J, the gap between germline ends came to 23 bases. The CDR3 covers 17 residues. The CDR3 coding sequence is TGTGCCAGCAGCTCGAGGCGGGACCAGGGTAACGGGCAGCCCCAGCATTTT. This codes for CASSSRRDQGNGQPQHF. The variable domain in full, completed from reference TRBV5-6 and TRBJ1-5, reads DAGVTQSPTHLIKTRGQQVTLRCSPKSGHDTVSWYQQALGQGPQFIFQYYEEEERQRGNFPDRFSGHQFPNYSSELNVNALLLGDSALYLCASSSRRDQGNGQPQHFGDGTRLSIL.

The J gene is TRBJ2-1, the V gene TRBV12-3 or TRBV12-4; TRBD1 is a possible D gene (7 bases). Trimming pared 6 bases from V and 9 bases from J, leaving 15 bases between. This CDR3 has 13 amino acids. CDR3 sequence: CASRTTGEVEQFF. The CDR3 nucleotides are TGTGCCAGCAGGACAACAGGGGAGGTTGAGCAGTTCTTC.

The CDR3 spells CSVPATRGSNPYEQYF. The CDR3 bases are TGCAGCGTTCCCGCCACGAGGGGGTCGAACCCCTACGAGCAGTACTTC. The chain is built from TRBV29-1 and TRBJ2-7; a weak D match, TRBD1 (6 bases). The CDR3 length is 16 residues. CDR1 and CDR2 from the germline V gene are SQVTM and ANQGSEA. The ends were cut back, 5 bases at V and 2 bases at J, with 22 bases in the middle.

The chain joins TRBV10-3 to TRBJ1-5, with TRBD1 matching over 8 bases. Unmatched junction bases numbered 5, after V lost 4 bases and J lost 3 bases. Germline V CDR1 and CDR2: ENHRY, SYGVKD. The CDR3 has 15 amino acids. This CDR3 is CAISGDRWNNQPQHF. The CDR3 nucleotides read TGTGCCATCAGTGGGGACAGGTGGAACAATCAGCCCCAGCATTTT.

The chain recombines TRBV5-1 with TRBJ2-1, with 9 nucleotides matching TRBD1. This CDR3 is built from 17 residues. V was clipped by 0 bases and J by 4 bases; unmatched bases: 8. Germline assignment: CDR1 SGHRS and CDR2 YFSETQ. In DNA, the CDR3 is TGCGCCAGCAGCTTGGAATTAGGGACAGGGTTTTACAATGAGCAGTTCTTC. Residues: CASSLELGTGFYNEQFF.

This chain connects TRBV19 to TRBJ1-1; D remains ambiguous. Trimming stripped 4 bases from V and 1 base from J, with 10 bases between. Germline V lookup: CDR1 LNHDA, CDR2 SQIVND (reference sequence). CDR3 size: 14 residues. CDR3 coding DNA: TGTGCCAGTAGTACCCTGGGATCGAACACTGAAGCTTTCTTT. It specifies CASSTLGSNTEAFF.

The chain has TRBV15 and TRBJ1-1; D remains ambiguous. V was cut by 3 bases and J by 1 base, with 12 bases left in between. This CDR3 is built from 15 residues. Germline assignment: CDR1 LNHNV and CDR2 YYDKDF (reference sequence). CDR3 DNA sequence: TGTGCCACCAGCAGCAGGAGGACGGCGAACACTGAAGCTTTCTTT. This sequence encodes CATSSRRTANTEAFF.

The chain uses TRBV9 and TRBJ2-6; the match to TRBD1 covers 7 bases. The CDR3 sequence is 21 residues long. Trimming removed 0 bases from V and 0 bases from J; junction bases left unmatched: 15. The germline V gene encodes CDR1 SGDLS and CDR2 YYNGEE. The DNA of the CDR3 is TGTGCCAGCAGCGTAGATGAGACAGGGCCCTTCCCTTTCTCTGGGGCCAACGTCCTGACTTTC. Protein: CASSVDETGPFPFSGANVLTF.

V and J are TRBV27 and TRBJ2-5; D is unresolved. This CDR3 is built from 13 residues. V lost 3 bases, J lost 2 bases, and 7 bases lay in between. CDR1 MNHEY and CDR2 SMNVEV come from the germline V gene (reference sequence). The CDR3 spells CASSFARQETQYF. CDR3 bases: TGTGCCAGCAGTTTCGCAAGGCAAGAGACCCAGTACTTC.

The genes are TRBV7-9 and TRBJ2-7; 10 bases align to TRBD1. The germline gives CDR1 SEHNR, CDR2 FQNEAQ (reference sequence). The CDR3 consists of 16 residues. With 4 bases clipped from V and 1 base from J, the junction kept 7 bases outside the gene matches. CDR3 nucleotide sequence: TGTGCCAGCAGCTCGTTACCGGGACAGGGGTCCTACGAGCAGTACTTC. As protein: CASSSLPGQGSYEQYF.

The genes are TRBV3-1 (or the pseudogene TRBV3-2) and TRBJ1-1; perhaps TRBD1 as D (5 bases). From germline, CDR1 is LGHDT and CDR2 YNNKEL (reference sequence). V shed 4 bases and J shed 2 bases, with 11 bases lying between them. The CDR3 is 14 residues long. The DNA for the CDR3 is TGTGCCAGCAGCCTGGGACTTTATAACACTGAAGCTTTCTTT. As protein: CASSLGLYNTEAFF.

This clone was observed a few times. The chain joins TRBV5-1 to TRBJ1-1; unclear D gene. V was cut by 4 bases and J by 2 bases, with 9 bases left in between. The CDR3 contains 13 residues. Per the germline V gene, CDR1 is SGHRS and CDR2 is YFSETQ. The CDR3 sequence: CASSAQDNTEAFF. For the CDR3, the DNA is TGCGCCAGCAGCGCTCAGGATAACACTGAAGCTTTCTTT.

The gene calls are TRBV21-1 and TRBJ2-7; the table's D call of TRBD2 was not tested on the DNA. TRBV21-1 has pseudogene status. The CDR3 extends over 15 amino acids. CDR3 amino acids: CASSQPSGRPYEQYF. The CDR3 region has the DNA TGTGCCAGCAGCCAGCCTAGCGGGAGACCCTACGAGCAGTACTTC.

This chain joins TRBV12-2 and TRBJ2-1; the table's D call TRBD1 went unverified against the DNA. TRBV12-2 is annotated as a pseudogene. The CDR3 runs 15 residues. CDR3 loop: CASRLALKGETEQFF. CDR3 nucleotide sequence: TGTGCAAGTCGCTTAGCGCTCAAGGGGGAGACTGAGCAGTTCTTC.

The chain has TRBV7-9 and TRBJ1-5; TRBD1 might be the D (5 bases). Trimming cost V 7 bases and J 4 bases, with 14 bases left between them. The CDR3 runs 14 residues. The V gene's germline CDR1 is SEHNR and CDR2 FQNEAQ (reference sequence). The CDR3 coding sequence is TGTGCCAGCACCAATTCAGGGCCGAATCAGCCCCAGCATTTT. It specifies CASTNSGPNQPQHF.

This clone was recorded only once. This chain connects TRBV9 to TRBJ2-2, with D possibly TRBD2 on 5 matching bases. The CDR3 spans 14 residues. Trimming took 9 bases from V and 0 from J, leaving 12 bases between them. In germline, CDR1 is SGDLS, CDR2 YYNGEE. CDR3 in amino acids: CATGRGTNTGELFF. In DNA, the CDR3 is TGTGCCACCGGACGGGGAACGAACACCGGGGAGCTGTTTTTT.

CDR3 DNA sequence: TGCGCCAGCAGCTTGGACACCGGGGAGCTGTTTTTT. Translating gives CASSLDTGELFF. This chain connects TRBV5-1 to TRBJ2-2; no clear D. Germline V lookup: CDR1 SGHRS, CDR2 YFSETQ. The V end was cut by 0 bases, the J end by 3 bases, with 0 bases between. The length of the CDR3 is 12 residues. The full variable domain, in which reference TRBV5-1 and TRBJ2-2 provide the parts outside the CDR3, is KAGVTQTPRYLIKTRGQQVTLSCSPISGHRSVSWYQQTPGQGLQFLFEYFSETQRNKGNFPGRFSGRQFSNSRSEMNVSTLELGDSALYLCASSLDTGELFFGEGSRLTVL.

The chain uses TRBV3-1 (or the pseudogene TRBV3-2) and TRBJ1-3, with a possible D match to TRBD1 (5 bases). The germline gives CDR1 LGHDT, CDR2 YNNKEL (reference sequence). The CDR3 is 14 amino acids. Trimming pared 3 bases from V and 2 bases from J, leaving 8 bases between. CDR3 amino acids: CASSQGTAGNTIYF. As DNA, the CDR3 is TGTGCCAGCAGCCAGGGGACCGCTGGAAACACCATATATTTT.

The V gene is TRBV6-5, the J gene TRBJ2-7, with 12 bases lining up with TRBD1. The CDR3 covers 15 residues. V gave up 2 bases and J gave up 3 bases; unmatched junction bases: 2. Per the germline V gene, CDR1 is MNHEY and CDR2 is SVGAGI. The CDR3 DNA reads TGTGCCAGCAGTTACGGGACAGGGGGCAACTACGAGCAGTACTTC. Translated: CASSYGTGGNYEQYF.

CDR3 sequence: CAWSGGGNSYNEQFF. In DNA form, the CDR3 reads TGTGCCTGGAGTGGAGGGGGGAATTCCTACAATGAGCAGTTCTTC. The V gene is TRBV30, the J gene TRBJ2-1, with D possibly called TRBD1 or TRBD2 (6 bases each). CDR1 is GTSNPN and CDR2 is SVGIG in the germline V gene (reference sequence). V shed 1 base and J shed 1 base, with 11 bases lying between them. The CDR3 runs 15 residues.